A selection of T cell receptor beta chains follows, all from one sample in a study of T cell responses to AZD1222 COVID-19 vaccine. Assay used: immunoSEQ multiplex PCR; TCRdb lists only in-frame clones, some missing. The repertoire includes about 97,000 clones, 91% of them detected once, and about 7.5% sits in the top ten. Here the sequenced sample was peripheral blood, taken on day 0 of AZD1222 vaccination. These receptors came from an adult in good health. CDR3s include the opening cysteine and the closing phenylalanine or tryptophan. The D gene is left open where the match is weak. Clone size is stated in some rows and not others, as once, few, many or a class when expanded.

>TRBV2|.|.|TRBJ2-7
TGTGCCAGCAGTGAAAGTGCCTACGAGCAGTACTTC
CASSESAYEQYF
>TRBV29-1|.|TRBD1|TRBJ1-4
TGCAGCGTTGATACAGGGGATGAAAAACTGTTTTTT
CSVDTGDEKLFF
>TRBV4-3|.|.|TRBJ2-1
TGCGCCAGCAGCCAAGACGGGCAGGACAATGAGCAGTTCTTC
CASSQDGQDNEQFF
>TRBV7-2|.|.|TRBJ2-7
TGTGCCAGCAGCCCCCGGAGTCCCGGTCGCTACGAGCAGTACTTC
CASSPRSPGRYEQYF
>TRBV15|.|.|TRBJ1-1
TGTGCCACCAGCAGGGGGGCGGGGGCTATGAACACTGAAGCTTTCTTT
CATSRGAGAMNTEAFF
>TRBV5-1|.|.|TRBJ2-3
TGCGCCAGCAGCTTGAACCCGTTGGGCACAGATACGCAGTATTTT
CASSLNPLGTDTQYF
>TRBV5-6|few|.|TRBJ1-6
TGTGCCAGCAGCATCACCAATAAAGGGGCCCCCCTCCACTTT
CASSITNKGAPLHF
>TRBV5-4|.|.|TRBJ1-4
TGTGCCAGCAGCTCGGACAACGGTGAAAAACTGTTTTTT
CASSSDNGEKLFF
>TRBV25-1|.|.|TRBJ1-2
TGTGCCAGCAGCAACAGCGACTATGGCTACACCTTC
CASSNSDYGYTF
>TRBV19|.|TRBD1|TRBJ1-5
TGTGCCAGTAGCGAGGGACAGAACAATCAGCCCCAGCATTTT
CASSEGQNNQPQHF
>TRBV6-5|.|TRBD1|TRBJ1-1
TGTGCCAGCAGTTACACACAGGGGGCGCGCGCTGAAGCTTTCTTT
CASSYTQGARAEAFF
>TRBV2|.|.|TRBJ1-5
TGTGCCAGCAGTGTAAGAGGGGGTACTCAGCCCCAGCATTTT
CASSVRGGTQPQHF
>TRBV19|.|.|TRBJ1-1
TGTGCCAGTAGTCACGGACTCGGGAACACTGAAGCTTTCTTT
CASSHGLGNTEAFF
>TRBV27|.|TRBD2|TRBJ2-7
TGTGCCAGCAGTTTAGTCCCTAGCGGGGGATCCTACGAGCAGTACTTC
CASSLVPSGGSYEQYF
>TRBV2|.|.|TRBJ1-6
TGTGCCAGCAGTGAAAGGGGACGGGGAGATAATTCACCCCTCCACTTT
CASSERGRGDNSPLHF
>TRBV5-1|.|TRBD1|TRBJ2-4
TGCGCCAGCAGCTTTAACAGGGGTCTAGCCAAAAACATTCAGTACTTC
CASSFNRGLAKNIQYF
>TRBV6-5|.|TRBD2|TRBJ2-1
TGTGCCAGCAGTCACGGGCGGGGGGCCTATATTGAGCAGTTCTTC
CASSHGRGAYIEQFF
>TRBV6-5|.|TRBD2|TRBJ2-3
TGTGCCAGCAGTTCCCGACCTCGGGGGGAAGATACGCAGTATTTT
CASSSRPRGEDTQYF
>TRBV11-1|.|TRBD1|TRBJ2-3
TGTGCCAGCAGCTTAGAAAGGGGGCGGCCAGATACGCAGTATTTT
CASSLERGRPDTQYF
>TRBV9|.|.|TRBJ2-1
TGTGCCAGCAGCGTAGCGGGAAACCCCTACAATGAGCAGTTCTTC
CASSVAGNPYNEQFF
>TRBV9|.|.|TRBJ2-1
TGTGCCAGCGGGATGGATTTATACAATGAGCAGTTCTTC
CASGMDLYNEQFF
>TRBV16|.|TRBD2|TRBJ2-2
TGTGCCAGCAGCCAATCCGTCCCGACTAGCGGGGACAACACCGGGGAGCTGTTTTTT
CASSQSVPTSGDNTGELFF
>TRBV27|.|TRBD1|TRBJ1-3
TGTGCCAGCAGTTCCCTCCAGGGGGCGCCCCCCGGCACCATATATTTT
CASSSLQGAPPGTIYF
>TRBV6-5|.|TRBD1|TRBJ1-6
TGTGCCAGCAGTTACACGACAGGGGAGGGTTCACCCCTCCACTTT
CASSYTTGEGSPLHF
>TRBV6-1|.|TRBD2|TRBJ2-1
TGTGCCAGCAGTGTAGCGGGAGGGCCTTACAATGAGCAGTTCTTC
CASSVAGGPYNEQFF
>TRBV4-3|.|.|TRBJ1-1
TGCGCCAGCAGCCAAGGTACTCCGGGTGCGGGAACTGAAGCTTTCTTT
CASSQGTPGAGTEAFF
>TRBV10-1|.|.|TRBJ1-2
TGCGCCAGCAGTGACATGAACTATGGCTACACCTTC
CASSDMNYGYTF